The rows below give T cell receptor beta chains drawn from one sample of a study of OX40 agonist ivuxolimab in advanced cancers. TCRdb keeps only in-frame clones here, not all; method: immunoSEQ multiplex PCR. The data hold around 50,000 clones, with about four fifths observed a single time. The sample was CD4+ or CD8+ T cells sorted from blood, taken in a trial of the OX40 agonist ivuxolimab. The receptor source for this set is an adult with an advanced solid tumor such as melanoma, head and neck, liver or kidney cancer. Both conserved end residues are part of each CDR3. Fields, in order: D gene, J gene, V gene, clone size, CDR3 protein, CDR3 DNA. D genes are given only for firm matches. Clone size is given for some rows only: seen once, a few or many times, or a class if the clone is expanded.

D: .
J: TRBJ1-2
V: TRBV6-5
size: .
CDR3: CASSYSFLSGYTF
DNA: TGTGCCAGCAGTTACTCCTTTTTGAGTGGCTACACCTTC

D: .
J: TRBJ2-1
V: TRBV10-3
size: .
CDR3: CAISEGVGVQFF
DNA: TGTGCCATCAGTGAAGGGGTGGGGGTACAGTTCTTC

D: TRBD2
J: TRBJ2-7
V: TRBV28
size: .
CDR3: CASTPGLAEYEQYF
DNA: TGTGCCAGCACTCCGGGACTAGCGGAATACGAGCAGTACTTC

D: .
J: TRBJ2-2
V: TRBV21-1
size: .
CDR3: CASSAAGGELFF
DNA: TGTGCCAGCAGCGCGGCGGGCGGGGAGCTGTTTTTT

D: .
J: TRBJ2-4
V: TRBV6-5
size: .
CDR3: CASSPLGRDKNIQYF
DNA: TGTGCCAGCAGTCCTCTAGGGCGGGACAAAAACATTCAGTACTTC

D: .
J: TRBJ2-7
V: TRBV9
size: .
CDR3: CASSVGGSYEQYF
DNA: TGTGCCAGCAGCGTAGGAGGATCCTACGAGCAGTACTTC

D: .
J: TRBJ2-5
V: TRBV7-7
size: once
CDR3: CASSLAGSKETQYF
DNA: TGTGCCAGCAGCTTAGCGGGCAGCAAAGAGACCCAGTACTTC

D: .
J: TRBJ2-5
V: TRBV7-6
size: .
CDR3: CASSQKETQYF
DNA: TGTGCCAGCAGCCAGAAAGAGACCCAGTACTTC

D: TRBD1
J: TRBJ1-5
V: TRBV5-5
size: .
CDR3: CASSLGITTGGSNQPQHF
DNA: TGTGCCAGCAGCTTGGGGATAACCACAGGGGGGAGCAATCAGCCCCAGCATTTT

D: TRBD1
J: TRBJ1-4
V: TRBV28
size: .
CDR3: CASSNSGTGGEKLFF
DNA: TGTGCCAGCAGTAACTCCGGGACAGGGGGAGAAAAACTGTTTTTT

D: .
J: TRBJ1-1
V: TRBV5-6
size: .
CDR3: CASSLAVLSRVTTEAFF
DNA: TGTGCCAGCAGCTTGGCCGTTCTGTCCAGGGTAACCACTGAAGCTTTCTTT

D: .
J: TRBJ2-1
V: TRBV5-6
size: .
CDR3: CASSLPAGQGGQFF
DNA: TGTGCCAGCAGCCTCCCCGCGGGTCAGGGTGGGCAGTTCTTC

D: .
J: TRBJ1-4
V: TRBV2
size: .
CDR3: CASSPQGPGNEKLFF
DNA: TGTGCCAGCAGTCCCCAGGGGCCAGGCAATGAAAAACTGTTTTTT

D: .
J: TRBJ2-2
V: TRBV20-1
size: .
CDR3: CSAKGAGELFF
DNA: TGCAGTGCCAAAGGGGCCGGGGAGCTGTTTTTT

D: .
J: TRBJ2-5
V: TRBV5-1
size: few
CDR3: CASSLAAGEKGETQYF
DNA: TGCGCCAGCAGCTTGGCCGCAGGGGAAAAGGGAGAGACCCAGTACTTC

D: TRBD2
J: TRBJ2-2
V: TRBV10-3
size: .
CDR3: CAIRGGYQTGELFF
DNA: TGTGCCATCAGGGGGGGGTACCAAACCGGGGAGCTGTTTTTT

D: TRBD2
J: TRBJ2-1
V: TRBV28
size: .
CDR3: CASSSGSLEQFF
DNA: TGTGCCAGCTCTAGCGGGAGTCTGGAGCAGTTCTTC

D: .
J: TRBJ1-4
V: TRBV5-6
size: .
CDR3: CASNYGGANEKLFF
DNA: TGTGCCAGCAACTACGGGGGAGCTAATGAAAAACTGTTTTTT